The clone carrying this T cell receptor (beta chain) was counted a few times. Template switching (which added a universal primer site) was used, and cDNA carried unique molecular identifiers. TCRdb passed the 5' RACE reads through MiXCR, listing each CDR3 protein once. The data show 1,800,000 or so distinct CDR3 sequences, roughly 35% seen once. The data were taken from a study of identical twins. The CDR3 is 17 residues long. The germline V gene has CDR1 SGHTA and CDR2 FQGNSA. V shed 1 base, J shed 5 bases, and the junction held 12 bases outside the gene matches. V is TRBV7-2 and J is TRBJ2-3, with TRBD2 matching over 7 bases. Sequencing used cord blood. This clonotype was obtained from a newborn girl in good health. The CDR3: CASSLGLGGLPQDTQYF. CDR3 sequence (DNA): TGTGCCAGCAGCTTAGGTTTGGGGGGACTACCGCAAGATACGCAGTATTTT.